This T cell receptor beta chain stems from a study of blood T cell repertoires in COVID-19. The wider study: Sources were T cells, B-cell-depleted T cells, or PBMCs; the material itself was cDNA or gDNA.

Only in-frame clones appear in the TCRdb table, and some are missing; sequencing was by immunoSEQ multiplex PCR. The profile shows about 140,000 clones, around 81% of them singletons. Germline CDR1 reads KGHSH; CDR2 reads LQKENI. Trimming left V 3 bases short and J 0 bases short, with 9 bases between. CDR3 length: 15 amino acids. The sample comprised peripheral blood. The V call is TRBV18, the J call TRBJ1-5; D remains unclear. The clonotype originates from a woman aged 60-75 years with acute or convalescent COVID-19. CDR3 residues: CASSPGGNSNQPQHF. For the CDR3, the DNA is TGTGCCAGCTCACCCGGCGGCAATAGCAATCAGCCCCAGCATTTT.